This T cell receptor (beta chain) was obtained from a study of cytotoxic CD8 clonotypes in ibrutinib-treated CLL. Looking at the study overall: Recorded responses included 24 partial and 2 complete; following median roughly 74 months, approximately 14 stayed remitted and about 12 progressed.

Using immunoSEQ multiplex PCR, the repertoire was profiled, and TCRdb retains in-frame clones only, with some absent. Of some 290,000 clones in the sample, more than 65% were seen once. The CDR3 is 16 residues long. Trimming at V came to 2 bases and at J to 5 bases, leaving 11 bases not matched to a gene. Germline values: CDR1 SGHAT, CDR2 FQNNGV. The chain has TRBV11-2 and TRBJ2-5, with TRBD1 identical over 7 bases. The source was PBMCs, collected before ibrutinib treatment. This TCR came from a human donor with chronic lymphocytic leukemia. The CDR3 spells CASSLPTGFDRETQYF. The CDR3 nucleotides read TGTGCCAGCAGCTTACCGACAGGGTTTGATCGGGAGACCCAGTACTTC.